The text below deals with one T cell receptor (beta chain). This entry is derived from a study of cytomegalovirus exposure and HLA in healthy donors. V was pared by 4 bases and J by 2 bases, with 9 bases between. The germline V gene encodes CDR1 MDHEN and CDR2 SYDVKM. The CDR3 runs 14 residues. PCR primers comprised 60 Vbeta and 13 Jbeta primers. Method: immunoSEQ multiplex PCR; TCRdb's copy keeps in-frame clones and lacks some. This table holds about 120,000 clones, over 65% found once. This chain connects TRBV28 to TRBJ1-3, with no clear D. The sequenced sample consisted of PBMCs. The TCR originated in a man between 18 and 35 years old in good health and CMV-seropositive. The CDR3 DNA reads as TGTGCCAGCAGTTGGGAGGGAGCTGGAAACACCATATATTTT. Residues: CASSWEGAGNTIYF. Full variable domain (outside the CDR3, taken from reference TRBV28 and TRBJ1-3): DVKVTQSSRYLVKRTGEKVFLECVQDMDHENMFWYRQDPGLGLRLIYFSYDVKMKEKGDIPEGYSVSREKKERFSLILESASTNQTSMYLCASSWEGAGNTIYFGEGSWLTVV.